A single sample gave rise to the 3 T cell receptor beta chains below, sequenced in a study of cytomegalovirus exposure and HLA in healthy donors. PCR employed 60 Vbeta and 13 Jbeta primers. Here immunoSEQ multiplex PCR was the method, and the copy in TCRdb shows in-frame clones only, minus some. The table lists some 140,000 clones, 80% of them singletons, with around 2.2% in the top ten. The sample comprised PBMCs. These receptors originate from a man aged 25-40 years in good health and CMV-seronegative.

V gene TRBV5-4 combines with J gene TRBJ1-4, with D unresolved. The germline V gene has CDR1 SGHNT and CDR2 YYREEE (reference sequence). Trimming removed 1 base from V and 0 bases from J, with 13 bases in between. There are 17 residues in the CDR3. DNA for the CDR3: TGTGCCAGCAGCTTGCAAATAGCGGGCTCAACTAATGAAAAACTGTTTTTT. This sequence encodes CASSLQIAGSTNEKLFF.

As regards this clone: Without the conserved terminal phenylalanine or tryptophan, this CDR3 likely stems from a read error. Because the CDR3's place on the DNA is in doubt, the DNA is left out and the CDR3 is given as listed by TCRdb. The gene calls are TRBV21-1 and TRBJ2-7; the table names TRBD2, a call not compared with the DNA. TRBV21-1 is deemed a pseudogene. The CDR3 numbers 16 amino acids, ends counted. The chain's CDR3 is CASSKDGGAVESEQYL.

This sequence joins TRBV9 and TRBJ2-5; TRBD2 aligns across 12 bases. The J call may be mistaken, given a closer DNA end match to TRBJ2-7. The CDR3 has 13 amino acids. Germline V CDR1 and CDR2: SGDLS, YYNGEE. CDR3: CASSLAGGYEQYF. In nucleotides, the CDR3 is TGTGCCAGCAGCCTAGCGGGAGGGTACGAGCAGTACTTC.